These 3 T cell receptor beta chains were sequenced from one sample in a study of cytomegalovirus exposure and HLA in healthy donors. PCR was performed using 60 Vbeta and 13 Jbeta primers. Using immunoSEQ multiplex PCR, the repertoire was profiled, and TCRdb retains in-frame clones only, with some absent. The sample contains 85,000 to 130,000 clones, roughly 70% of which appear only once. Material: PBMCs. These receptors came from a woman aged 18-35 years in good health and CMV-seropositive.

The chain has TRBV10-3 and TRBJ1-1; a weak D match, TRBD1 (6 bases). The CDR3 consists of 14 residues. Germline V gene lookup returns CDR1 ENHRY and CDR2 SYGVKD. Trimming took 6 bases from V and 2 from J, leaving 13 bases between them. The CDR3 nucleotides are TGTGCCATCAGCCGGGACAACCTAAACACTGAAGCTTTCTTT. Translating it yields CAISRDNLNTEAFF.

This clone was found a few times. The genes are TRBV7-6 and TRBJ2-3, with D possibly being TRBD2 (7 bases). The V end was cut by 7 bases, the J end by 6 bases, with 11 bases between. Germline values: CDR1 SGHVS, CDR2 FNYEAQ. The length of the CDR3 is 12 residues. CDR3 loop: CASNTGGDTQYF. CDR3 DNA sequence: TGTGCCAGCAATACGGGGGGCGATACGCAGTATTTT. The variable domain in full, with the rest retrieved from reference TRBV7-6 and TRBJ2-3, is GAGVSQSPRYKVTKRGQDVALRCDPISGHVSLYWYRQALGQGPEFLTYFNYEAQQDKSGLPNDRFSAERPEGSISTLTIQRTEQRDSAMYRCASNTGGDTQYFGPGTRLTVL.

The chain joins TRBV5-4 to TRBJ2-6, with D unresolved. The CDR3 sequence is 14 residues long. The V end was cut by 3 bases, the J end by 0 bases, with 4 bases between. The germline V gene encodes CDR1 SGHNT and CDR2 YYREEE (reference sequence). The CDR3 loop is CASSSSSGANVLTF. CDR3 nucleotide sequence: TGTGCCAGCAGCTCTTCCTCTGGGGCCAACGTCCTGACTTTC.